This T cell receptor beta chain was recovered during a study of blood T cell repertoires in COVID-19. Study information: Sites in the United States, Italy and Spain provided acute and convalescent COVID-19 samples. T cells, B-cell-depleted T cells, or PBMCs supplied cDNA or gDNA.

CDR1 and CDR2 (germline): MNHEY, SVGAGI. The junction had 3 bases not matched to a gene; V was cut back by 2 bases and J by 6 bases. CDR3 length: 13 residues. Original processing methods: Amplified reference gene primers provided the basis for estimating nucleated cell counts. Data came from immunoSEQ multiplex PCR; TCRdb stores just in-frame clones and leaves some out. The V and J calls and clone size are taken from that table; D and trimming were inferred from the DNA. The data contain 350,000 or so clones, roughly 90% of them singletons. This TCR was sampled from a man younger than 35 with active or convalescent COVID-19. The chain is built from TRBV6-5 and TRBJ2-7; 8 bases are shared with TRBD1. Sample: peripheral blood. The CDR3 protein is CASSYRQGFEQYF. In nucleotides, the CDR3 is TGTGCCAGCAGTTACAGACAGGGGTTCGAGCAGTACTTC.